The 12 T cell receptor beta chains listed next were all sequenced from one sample in a study of human T cells and chemical hapten exposure. As for time point: patch test 2, 6 weeks after DPC sensitization. Treatment meaning: therapeutic diphenylcyclopropenone sensitization with weekly scalp DPC. TCRdb ran MiXCR on the RACE reads and lists one entry per CDR3 protein. The table shows some 81,000 distinct CDR3 sequences, with roughly 12% occurring only once. Sequencing used whole blood, obtained in connection with sensitization to the hapten diphenylcyclopropenone (DPC). Receptor source: a man between 18 and 29 years old with alopecia areata. Some clones in this sample may be carry-over from other donors' samples.

This clonotype was detected a few times. This chain links TRBV14 with TRBJ1-2; D is unclear. V lost 1 base and J 4 bases, leaving 16 bases between the germline ends. Germline CDR1 and CDR2: SGHDN and FVKESK. The CDR3 has 16 amino acids. The DNA for the CDR3 is TGTGCCAGCAGCCAAGCTGGACCGGGGTTGGTCTATGGCTACACCTTC. Its protein product is CASSQAGPGLVYGYTF.

CDR3 coding DNA: TGTGCCAGCAGCCGTAGCCGCTACGGGGTCGAGCAGTACTTC. As protein: CASSRSRYGVEQYF. The J gene is TRBJ2-7, the V gene TRBV6-2 or TRBV6-3; TRBD2 is a possible D gene (5 bases). Germline CDR1 is MNHEY and CDR2 is SVGEGT. The CDR3 has 14 amino acids. V lost 6 bases, J lost 6 bases, and 18 bases lay in between.

This clonotype appeared many times. The V call is TRBV11-2, the J call TRBJ1-1; D unresolved. The V end was cut by 0 bases, the J end by 0 bases, with 11 bases between. CDR1 and CDR2 from the germline V gene are SGHAT and FQNNGV. CDR3 size: 16 residues. CDR3 in DNA: TGTGCCAGCAGCTTAGAGGCCCGCACGATGAACACTGAAGCTTTCTTT. Its translation is CASSLEARTMNTEAFF.

J is TRBJ2-7 and V is TRBV27; 7 positions match TRBD1. Germline-derived CDR1 and CDR2 are MNHEY and SMNVEV (reference sequence). The ends lost 5 bases at V and 6 bases at J; junction bases unmatched: 13. This CDR3 is 15 amino acids long. CDR3 sequence: CASSSPRQGRFEQYF. CDR3 nucleotide sequence: TGTGCCAGCAGTAGCCCACGACAGGGACGTTTCGAGCAGTACTTC.

CDR3 sequence: CSARIPGQGYSGELFF. CDR3 nucleotides: TGCAGTGCTAGAATCCCCGGACAGGGATATTCCGGGGAGCTGTTTTTT. The chain uses TRBV20-1 and TRBJ2-2, with 8 positions matching TRBD1. J gave up 6 bases and V 2 bases, and 11 bases lay outside the gene matches. Germline assignment: CDR1 DFQATT and CDR2 SNEGSKA (reference sequence). There are 16 residues in the CDR3.

This clonotype was detected only a few times. The chain recombines TRBV19 with TRBJ1-1; 9 positions agree with TRBD1. V was clipped by 6 bases and J by 4 bases; unmatched bases: 6. The length of the CDR3 is 14 residues. The germline gives CDR1 LNHDA, CDR2 SQIVND (reference sequence). Written as DNA, the CDR3 is TGTGCCAGTAGCCCCGGGACAGGGATCACTGAAGCTTTCTTT. As protein: CASSPGTGITEAFF.

This clonotype was observed many times. V gene TRBV10-3 combines with J gene TRBJ1-1; TRBD1 matches at 9 bases. V lost 4 bases and J lost 10; bases outside the gene matches: 4. Germline lookup yields CDR1 ENHRY and CDR2 SYGVKD. This CDR3 region has 12 residues. The CDR3 region is CAISGDRVRAFF. The CDR3 nucleotides are TGTGCCATCAGTGGGGACAGGGTTCGAGCTTTCTTT.

CDR3 sequence: CASSTGQGPTEAFF. Here the CDR3 DNA reads TGCGCCAGCAGCACGGGACAGGGGCCTACTGAAGCTTTCTTT. V usage is TRBV5-1 and J usage is TRBJ1-1, with 10 nucleotides matching TRBD1. Germline CDR1 and CDR2: SGHRS and YFSETQ. V dropped 4 bases and J dropped 5; count of bases not matched to a gene: 5. This CDR3 comprises 14 residues.

This rearrangement joins TRBV7-6 to TRBJ2-2; 7 bases map to TRBD1. The CDR3 spans 15 residues. Germline trimming cut 5 bases from V and 3 bases from J; bases unmatched to any gene: 6. Germline loops: CDR1 SGHVS, CDR2 FNYEAQ. The CDR3: CASSNDRADTGELFF. CDR3 nucleotides: TGTGCCAGCAGCAACGACAGGGCGGACACCGGGGAGCTGTTTTTT. The full variable domain, completed using reference TRBV7-6 and TRBJ2-2, is GAGVSQSPRYKVTKRGQDVALRCDPISGHVSLYWYRQALGQGPEFLTYFNYEAQQDKSGLPNDRFSAERPEGSISTLTIQRTEQRDSAMYRCASSNDRADTGELFFGEGSRLTVL.

The J gene is TRBJ1-2, the V gene TRBV5-6; TRBD1 is a possible D gene (5 bases). V lost 4 bases, J lost 0 bases, and 10 bases lay in between. From germline, CDR1 is SGHDT and CDR2 YYEEEE. The CDR3 is 14 residues long. CDR3 DNA sequence: TGTGCCAGCAGCCCCGAGGGGACTAACTATGGCTACACCTTC. This gives the protein CASSPEGTNYGYTF.

This clonotype was counted between two and nine times. As DNA, the CDR3 is TGTGCCAGCGGGACAGGGAGGGAAGACATTCAGTACTTC. This gives the protein CASGTGREDIQYF. The genes are TRBV11-2 and TRBJ2-4, with 9 bases lining up with TRBD1. CDR1 and CDR2 from the germline V gene are SGHAT and FQNNGV. V lost 8 bases to trimming and J lost 8 bases; unmatched junction nucleotides: 7. This CDR3 is 13 amino acids long.

This sequence joins TRBV7-2 and TRBJ1-2; the match to TRBD1 covers 9 bases. V shed 3 bases, J shed 0 bases, and the junction held 2 bases outside the gene matches. The CDR3 runs to 15 residues. Germline-derived CDR1 and CDR2 are SGHTA and FQGNSA. CDR3 bases: TGTGCCAGCAGCTTTACAGGGGGCGCTAACTATGGCTACACCTTC. This translates into CASSFTGGANYGYTF.